The 12 T cell receptor beta chains listed next were all sequenced from one sample in a study of T cells after yellow fever vaccination. TCRdb redid the calling of the 5' RACE reads with MiXCR, one entry per CDR3 protein. The repertoire holds around 68,000 distinct CDR3 sequences, with 7.3% as singletons. The material sequenced was CD8+ T cells sorted from PBMCs, taken 10 days after the first yellow fever vaccination. These receptors were collected from a man younger than 35 who received the YFV17D yellow fever vaccine.

This clonotype showed up many times. The chain has TRBV28 and TRBJ1-5; D gene unclear. Between the trimmed V and J ends, which lost 1 base and 6 bases, there was a span of 7 bases. Per the germline V gene, CDR1 is MDHEN and CDR2 is SYDVKM. The CDR3 consists of 13 residues. The CDR3 DNA reads TGTGCCAGCAGTTTATACCCGGGTCAGCCCCAGCATTTT. It encodes CASSLYPGQPQHF.

This clonotype was counted a few times. The V call is TRBV5-1, the J call TRBJ1-1, with a possible D match to TRBD1 (5 bases). This CDR3 spans 14 amino acids. Germline-derived CDR1 and CDR2 are SGHRS and YFSETQ. V dropped 4 bases and J dropped 2 bases, with 12 bases sitting between them. CDR3 sequence: CASSGRDGNTEAFF. The CDR3 coding sequence is TGCGCCAGCAGCGGCCGGGACGGCAACACTGAAGCTTTCTTT.

This clonotype was seen repeatedly, ten times or more. The gene calls are TRBV6-5 and TRBJ2-1, with 11 bases fitting TRBD2. This CDR3 comprises 15 residues. V lost 6 bases to trimming and J lost 5 bases; unmatched junction nucleotides: 6. The germline CDR1 and CDR2 sequences are MNHEY and SVGAGI. The CDR3 loop is CASRAGTSGHNEQFF. CDR3 DNA: TGTGCCAGCAGAGCCGGGACTAGCGGCCACAATGAGCAGTTCTTC.

The table lists this clonotype with many counts. V and J are TRBV7-2 and TRBJ2-3; D remains unclear. Germline values: CDR1 SGHTA, CDR2 FQGNSA. V was trimmed by 4 bases and J by 4 bases, leaving 9 bases between them. CDR3 length: 13 amino acids. CDR3 DNA: TGTGCCAGCAGCTCCCTTTCATCAGATACGCAGTATTTT. This gives the protein CASSSLSSDTQYF.

This clonotype was seen a handful of times. This sequence joins TRBV4-3 and TRBJ1-5; perhaps TRBD1 as D (5 bases). In germline, CDR1 is LGHNA, CDR2 YSLEER. With 0 bases removed from V and 7 bases from J, the gap between germline ends came to 13 bases. The CDR3 sequence is 15 residues long. CDR3 amino acids: CASSQDYEGLQPQHF. The CDR3 DNA follows: TGCGCCAGCAGCCAAGATTACGAGGGGTTACAGCCCCAGCATTTT.

At least ten counts were recorded for this clonotype. The J gene is TRBJ1-1, the V gene TRBV12-3 or TRBV12-4; D possibly corresponds to TRBD1 (6 bases). The CDR3 loop spans 14 amino acids. V lost 7 bases and J lost 4, with 16 bases in between. The CDR3, as DNA: TGTGCCAGCACTTATACAGGGATGAGCACTGAAGCTTTCTTT. Translated: CASTYTGMSTEAFF.

This clonotype was counted many times. The chain uses TRBV4-1 and TRBJ2-7, with D unclear. Germline V lookup: CDR1 MGHRA, CDR2 YSYEKL. The CDR3 has 16 residues. V lost 3 bases and J 5 bases, leaving 20 bases between the germline ends. DNA for the CDR3: TGCGCCAGCAGCCAGGCGGACGGTTTGAGTGCGGACGAGCAGTACTTC. It specifies CASSQADGLSADEQYF.

Points on this clonotype: A much larger clone lies one base from this, so it may be a read error. This rearrangement joins TRBV7-3 to TRBJ1-1, with TRBD1 identical over 9 bases. The CDR3 has 15 amino acids. CDR1 and CDR2 (germline): SGHTA, FQGTGA. J lost 3 bases, V lost 5 bases, and 7 bases had no gene match. The CDR3 region is CASSPQGAMDTEAFF. The CDR3 nucleotides are TGTGCCAGCAGCCCACAGGGGGCGATGGACACTGAAGCTTTCTTT.

This clonotype was recorded a few times. This chain joins TRBV9 and TRBJ2-3; 15 positions match TRBD2. The CDR3 runs to 15 residues. Germline values: CDR1 SGDLS, CDR2 YYNGEE. V shed 3 bases, J shed 6 bases, and the junction held 2 bases outside the gene matches. CDR3 in amino acids: CASSEGTSGGDTQYF. CDR3 nucleotide sequence: TGTGCCAGCAGCGAGGGGACTAGCGGGGGGGATACGCAGTATTTT.

This clonotype came up a few times. This chain links TRBV6-5 with TRBJ2-5; 12 bases line up with TRBD2. This CDR3 contains 15 residues. V lost 9 bases, J lost 3 bases, and 8 bases stayed unmatched. Germline CDR1 and CDR2: MNHEY and SVGAGI. CDR3 protein: CASTLRLAGEETQYF. In DNA form, the CDR3 reads TGTGCCAGTACCCTTAGACTAGCGGGGGAAGAGACCCAGTACTTC.

This clonotype was seen at least ten times. J is TRBJ2-2 and V is TRBV6-5; D perhaps matches TRBD2 (5 bases). Germline V gene sequence: CDR1 MNHEY, CDR2 SVGAGI. Trimming removed 2 bases at V and 5 bases at J, with 15 bases between. The CDR3 consists of 16 residues. The CDR3 spells CASSYGSGLVTGELFF. The DNA for the CDR3 is TGTGCCAGCAGTTACGGTTCGGGGTTGGTTACCGGGGAGCTGTTTTTT.

The chain has TRBV5-1 and TRBJ1-1; D may be TRBD1 (5 bases). The CDR3 loop spans 16 amino acids. Per germline, CDR1 SGHRS and CDR2 YFSETQ. V lost 1 base, J lost 2 bases, and 15 bases lay in between. CDR3 nucleotides: TGCGCCAGCAGCTTGAGAGACAGACCCTTAAACACTGAAGCTTTCTTT. It is translated as CASSLRDRPLNTEAFF.